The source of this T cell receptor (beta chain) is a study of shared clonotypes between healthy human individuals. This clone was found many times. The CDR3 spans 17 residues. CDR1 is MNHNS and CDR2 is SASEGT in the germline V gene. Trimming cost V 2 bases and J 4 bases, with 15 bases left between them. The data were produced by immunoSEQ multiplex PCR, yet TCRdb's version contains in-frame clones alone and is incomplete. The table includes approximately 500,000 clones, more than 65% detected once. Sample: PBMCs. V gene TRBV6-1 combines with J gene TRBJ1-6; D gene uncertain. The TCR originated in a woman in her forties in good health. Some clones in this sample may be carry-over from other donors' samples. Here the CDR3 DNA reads TGTGCCAGCAGTGAACCCCCCCTGGGGTCATATAATTCACCCCTCCACTTT. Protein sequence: CASSEPPLGSYNSPLHF.